One and the same sample provided the 20 T cell receptor beta chains below, sequenced in a study of vaccination and CD4 T cells after COVID-19. Their antigen targets remain unknown. The Oncomine TCR Beta short-read assay was applied to DNA of cultured CD4+ T cells. TCRdb reprocessed the PCR reads via MiXCR and lists one record per CDR3 protein. The sample has roughly 14,000 distinct CDR3 sequences; about half are singletons. This sample's treatment: roughly 10-day PBMC culture with coronavirus spike peptide pools or control peptides (ViraFEST assay). The source material was CD4+ T cells from blood, cultured in vitro, sampled before SARS-CoV-2 vaccination. The receptors were sampled from a human donor who had recovered from COVID-19.

The chain is built from TRBV28 and TRBJ1-5; no reliable D call. Trimming took 6 bases from V and 1 from J, leaving 4 bases between them. Germline lookup yields CDR1 MDHEN and CDR2 SYDVKM. The CDR3 covers 12 residues. CDR3 in amino acids: CASRSSNQPQHF. The CDR3 nucleotides are TGTGCCAGCAGGTCGAGCAATCAGCCCCAGCATTTT. The full variable domain, with the rest looked up from reference TRBV28 and TRBJ1-5, is DVKVTQSSRYLVKRTGEKVFLECVQDMDHENMFWYRQDPGLGLRLIYFSYDVKMKEKGDIPEGYSVSREKKERFSLILESASTNQTSMYLCASRSSNQPQHFGDGTRLSIL.

The V call is TRBV9, the J call TRBJ2-1, with 7 bases aligning to TRBD2. This CDR3 region has 15 residues. Germline CDR1 SGDLS, CDR2 YYNGEE. With V trimmed by 4 bases and J by 1 base, 5 bases remained unmatched. The CDR3 protein is CASSPREGSYNEQFF. DNA for the CDR3: TGTGCCAGCAGCCCAAGGGAGGGATCCTACAATGAGCAGTTCTTC.

The V gene is TRBV28, the J gene TRBJ1-3; possible D gene TRBD1, 6 bases. The CDR3 extends over 16 amino acids. Looked up from germline, CDR1 is MDHEN and CDR2 is SYDVKM. V was shortened by 6 bases and J by 1 base, with 16 bases between the two germline ends. CDR3 sequence reads: CASSPTLTGSGNTIYF. DNA for the CDR3: TGTGCCAGCAGCCCCACCTTGACAGGATCTGGAAACACCATATATTTT. The full variable domain, its missing parts supplied by reference TRBV28 and TRBJ1-3, is DVKVTQSSRYLVKRTGEKVFLECVQDMDHENMFWYRQDPGLGLRLIYFSYDVKMKEKGDIPEGYSVSREKKERFSLILESASTNQTSMYLCASSPTLTGSGNTIYFGEGSWLTVV.

This sequence joins TRBV7-9 and TRBJ1-1; D remains ambiguous. This CDR3 is 12 amino acids long. Trimming took off 1 base at V and 2 bases at J, with 2 bases between the two ends. Germline CDR1 reads SEHNR; CDR2 reads FQNEAQ (reference sequence). For the CDR3, the DNA is TGTGCCAGCAGCTTAGTTAACACTGAAGCTTTCTTT. Translated, it gives CASSLVNTEAFF.

This clonotype was counted a few times. V is TRBV30 and J is TRBJ1-2; a possible D gene is TRBD1 (6 bases). The V and J ends lost 4 bases and 3 bases respectively, with 21 bases between them. The CDR3 has 16 amino acids. Germline CDR1 GTSNPN, CDR2 SVGIG (reference sequence). DNA of the CDR3: TGTGCCTGGAACCCCCAGGGAGGGGGGAAATACTATGGCTACACCTTC. Its protein is CAWNPQGGGKYYGYTF.

The rearrangement uses TRBV2 and TRBJ1-3; D not certain. Germline-derived CDR1 and CDR2 are SNHLY and FYNNEI. This CDR3 contains 14 residues. Trimming left V 1 base short and J 3 bases short, with 7 bases between. CDR3 region: CASSEDHLGNTIYF. CDR3 coding DNA: TGTGCCAGCAGTGAAGATCACCTTGGAAACACCATATATTTT.

This clonotype has more than one count but fewer than ten. The V gene is TRBV20-1, the J gene TRBJ2-3; D is ambiguous. Germline lookup yields CDR1 DFQATT and CDR2 SNEGSKA (reference sequence). The CDR3 sequence is 12 residues long. V lost 0 bases and J lost 4, with 5 bases in between. The CDR3 here is CSARDEADTQYF. CDR3 coding DNA: TGCAGTGCTAGAGATGAGGCAGATACGCAGTATTTT.

This clonotype was picked up one time. J is TRBJ2-7 and V is TRBV19, with D possibly called TRBD1 or TRBD2 (5 bases each). Between the trimmed V and J ends, which lost 0 bases and 6 bases, there was a span of 9 bases. CDR1 and CDR2 from the germline V gene are LNHDA and SQIVND (reference sequence). This CDR3 is built from 13 residues. CDR3 in amino acids: CASSIDFGGEQYF. Written as DNA, the CDR3 is TGTGCCAGTAGTATAGATTTTGGGGGCGAGCAGTACTTC.

The chain uses TRBV20-1 and TRBJ2-5, with D possibly TRBD2 on 5 matching bases. The CDR3 sequence is 13 residues long. Trimming stripped 4 bases from V and 1 base from J, with 10 bases between. Germline lookup yields CDR1 DFQATT and CDR2 SNEGSKA (reference sequence). The CDR3 protein is CSATGSSQETQYF. DNA for the CDR3: TGCAGTGCTACGGGATCCTCCCAAGAGACCCAGTACTTC.

The rearrangement links TRBV21-1 to TRBJ1-6. TRBV21-1 is a listed pseudogene. The CDR3 covers 15 residues. The CDR3 DNA reads as TGTGCCAGCAGCAAAGCCCGTGCGGAGAAGTCACCCCTCCACTTT. Residues: CASSKARAEKSPLHF.

The J gene is TRBJ1-1, the V gene TRBV4-2; D perhaps matches TRBD1 (6 bases). V lost 0 bases to trimming and J lost 11 bases, with 19 bases between them. This CDR3 region has 15 residues. The germline V gene encodes CDR1 LGHNA and CDR2 YNFKEQ. CDR3 sequence (DNA): TGTGCCAGCAGCCAAGACCGGGACACTGGAGGCACGGCTTTCTTT. Its protein is CASSQDRDTGGTAFF.

This clonotype was picked up a small number of times. The rearrangement joins TRBV2 to TRBJ1-2, with D tentatively TRBD1 (5 bases). From germline, CDR1 is SNHLY and CDR2 FYNNEI. CDR3 length: 13 amino acids. V was trimmed by 3 bases and J by 4 bases, leaving 9 bases between them. CDR3: CASSEGRSYGYTF. The CDR3 DNA follows: TGTGCCAGCAGTGAGGGACGGAGCTATGGCTACACCTTC.

This clonotype has just one count. This chain joins TRBV7-3 and TRBJ2-1; 7 bases are a match to TRBD2. Germline V CDR1 and CDR2: SGHTA, FQGTGA. The length of the CDR3 is 16 residues. V trimming: 5 bases; J trimming: 6 bases; junction bases outside the gene matches: 13. The DNA of the CDR3 is TGTGCCAGCAGCGACCCCTTCGGGAGGACCCCCAATGAGCAGTTCTTC. This translates into CASSDPFGRTPNEQFF. Supplemented by reference TRBV7-3 and TRBJ2-1, the full variable domain reads GAGVSQTPSNKVTEKGKYVELRCDPISGHTALYWYRQSLGQGPEFLIYFQGTGAADDSGLPNDRFFAVRPEGSVSTLKIQRTERGDSAVYLCASSDPFGRTPNEQFFGPGTRLTVL.

J is TRBJ2-2 and V is TRBV20-1; TRBD2 might be the D (7 bases). The CDR3 spans 14 residues. CDR1 and CDR2 from the germline V gene are DFQATT and SNEGSKA (reference sequence). The V and J ends lost 4 bases and 4 bases respectively, with 13 bases between them. The CDR3 spells CSAKQGGGTGELFF. The CDR3 nucleotides read TGCAGTGCTAAGCAGGGAGGGGGCACCGGGGAGCTGTTTTTT.

CDR3 bases: TGTGCCAGCAGCCTAGTGGGAGGGGGTCAGCCCCAGCATTTT. Translation: CASSLVGGGQPQHF. V gene TRBV12-3 or TRBV12-4 combines with J gene TRBJ1-5; a possible D gene is TRBD1 (6 bases). Trimming pared 6 bases from V and 6 bases from J, leaving 15 bases between. The CDR3 runs 14 residues.

This clonotype was seen more than once but under ten times. This chain links TRBV27 with TRBJ2-5; D could derive from TRBD1 or TRBD2 (5 bases each). The CDR3 is 16 amino acids. Germline CDR1 is MNHEY and CDR2 is SMNVEV (reference sequence). Trimming pared 3 bases from V and 0 bases from J, leaving 14 bases between. Here the CDR3 reads CASSFRAGRHQETQYF. DNA for the CDR3: TGTGCCAGCAGTTTCCGGGCAGGGAGACACCAAGAGACCCAGTACTTC.

V usage is TRBV24-1 and J usage is TRBJ2-5, with D unresolved. Germline V gene lookup returns CDR1 KGHDR and CDR2 SFDVKD. Trimming cost V 5 bases and J 5 bases, with 11 bases left between them. The CDR3 runs to 13 residues. The CDR3 spells CATSVIGYETQYF. CDR3 coding DNA: TGTGCCACCAGTGTAATAGGGTATGAGACCCAGTACTTC.

This chain connects TRBV19 to TRBJ2-3; TRBD2 aligns across 7 bases. CDR1 and CDR2 (germline): LNHDA, SQIVND (reference sequence). The CDR3 is 15 amino acids. After removal of 6 bases from V and 1 base from J, the junction contained 7 bases not matched to a gene. The CDR3 DNA is TGTGCCAGTAGACAAACTAGCGTTCGCACAGATACGCAGTATTTT. It yields the protein CASRQTSVRTDTQYF. Full variable domain (rest looked up from reference TRBV19 and TRBJ2-3): DGGITQSPKYLFRKEGQNVTLSCEQNLNHDAMYWYRQDPGQGLRLIYYSQIVNDFQKGDIAEGYSVSREKKESFPLTVTSAQKNPTAFYLCASRQTSVRTDTQYFGPGTRLTVL.

This chain links TRBV20-1 with TRBJ1-4; D might be TRBD1 (6 bases). CDR1 is DFQATT and CDR2 is SNEGSKA in the germline V gene (reference sequence). The CDR3 consists of 15 residues. V gave up 5 bases and J gave up 3 bases, with 16 bases separating them. The CDR3 protein is CSAPHYREANEKLFF. The CDR3 DNA follows: TGCAGTGCTCCCCACTACAGGGAGGCTAATGAAAAACTGTTTTTT.

In this sample, this clonotype turned up once. The gene calls are TRBV7-8 and TRBJ2-3; no firm D call. The V gene lost 4 bases and the J gene lost 5 bases, with 4 bases spanning the gap. The CDR3 extends over 11 amino acids. Germline V gene sequence: CDR1 SGHVS, CDR2 FQNEAQ. CDR3 bases: TGTGCCAGCAGCTGGGGAGATACGCAGTATTTT. This encodes CASSWGDTQYF.